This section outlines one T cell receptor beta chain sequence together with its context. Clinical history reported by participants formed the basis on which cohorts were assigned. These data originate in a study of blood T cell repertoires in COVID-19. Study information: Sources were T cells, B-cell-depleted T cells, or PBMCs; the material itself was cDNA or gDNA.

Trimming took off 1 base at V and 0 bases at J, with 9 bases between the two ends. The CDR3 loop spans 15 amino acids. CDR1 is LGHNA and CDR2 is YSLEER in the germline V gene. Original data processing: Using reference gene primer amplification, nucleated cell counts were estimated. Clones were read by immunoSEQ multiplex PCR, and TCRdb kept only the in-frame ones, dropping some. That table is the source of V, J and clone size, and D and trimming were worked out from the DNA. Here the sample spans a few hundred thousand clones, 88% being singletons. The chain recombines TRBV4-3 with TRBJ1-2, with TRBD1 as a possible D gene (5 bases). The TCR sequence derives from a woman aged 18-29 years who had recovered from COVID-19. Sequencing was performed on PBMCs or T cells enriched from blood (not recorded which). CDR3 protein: CASSQGQRANYGYTF. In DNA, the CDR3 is TGCGCCAGCAGCCAAGGACAGAGAGCTAACTATGGCTACACCTTC.